The 28 T cell receptor beta chains in this list originate from one sample, sequenced in a study of cytomegalovirus exposure and HLA in healthy donors. PCR involved 60 Vbeta and 13 Jbeta primers. The repertoire was sequenced with immunoSEQ multiplex PCR; TCRdb's copy has only in-frame clones and lacks some. Altogether over 80,000 clones are present, roughly 80% being singletons, with the ten largest covering over 3%. The sample was PBMCs. These receptors all stem from a man between 35 and 55 years old in good health and CMV-seronegative.

This chain links TRBV5-4 with TRBJ2-5; 8 nucleotides match TRBD1. The CDR3 runs to 14 residues. The junction had 7 bases not matched to a gene; V was cut back by 4 bases and J by 5 bases. Per germline, CDR1 SGHNT and CDR2 YYREEE (reference sequence). In DNA form, the CDR3 reads TGTGCCAGCAGCCCTGACAGGGGAGGCGAGACCCAGTACTTC. Translated: CASSPDRGGETQYF. The full variable domain, in which reference TRBV5-4 and TRBJ2-5 provide the parts outside the CDR3, is ETGVTQSPTHLIKTRGQQVTLRCSSQSGHNTVSWYQQALGQGPQFIFQYYREEENGRGNFPPRFSGLQFPNYSSELNVNALELDDSALYLCASSPDRGGETQYFGPGTRLLVL.

This chain uses TRBV6-1 with TRBJ1-2; maybe TRBD1 (6 bases). This CDR3 has 13 residues. Germline V gene data show CDR1 as MNHNS and CDR2 as SASEGT. V lost 7 bases and J lost 7, with 16 bases in between. The DNA of the CDR3 is TGTGCCAGCAATCCACAGGGTACGGGTGGCTACACCTTC. It yields the protein CASNPQGTGGYTF.

The rearrangement links TRBV19 to TRBJ1-2, with 8 bases that match TRBD1. Unmatched junction bases numbered 6, after V lost 3 bases and J lost 6 bases. CDR3 length: 14 residues. Looked up from germline, CDR1 is LNHDA and CDR2 is SQIVND (reference sequence). CDR3 loop: CASSISGGSDGYTF. The CDR3 DNA follows: TGTGCCAGTAGTATTTCAGGGGGCAGTGATGGCTACACCTTC. Full variable domain (remainder filled in from reference TRBV19 and TRBJ1-2): DGGITQSPKYLFRKEGQNVTLSCEQNLNHDAMYWYRQDPGQGLRLIYYSQIVNDFQKGDIAEGYSVSREKKESFPLTVTSAQKNPTAFYLCASSISGGSDGYTFGSGTRLTVV.

The genes are TRBV10-2 and TRBJ1-1; D is perhaps TRBD1 (6 bases). CDR1 is WSHSY, CDR2 SAAADI, per germline. Trimming removed 7 bases from V and 4 bases from J, with 10 bases in between. The CDR3 sequence is 12 residues long. As DNA, the CDR3 is TGCGCCAGCACACGGGACACCACTGAAGCTTTCTTT. Its translation is CASTRDTTEAFF.

This chain uses TRBV7-6 with TRBJ2-7; 9 bases agree with TRBD1. Losses at the gene ends were 5 bases for V and 4 bases for J; bases not matched to a gene: 3. Looked up from germline, CDR1 is SGHVS and CDR2 is FNYEAQ. CDR3 length equals 13 residues. The CDR3 region is CASSRGQGYEQYF. The CDR3 DNA reads as TGTGCCAGCAGCCGCGGACAGGGGTACGAGCAGTACTTC. Full variable domain (missing parts from reference TRBV7-6 and TRBJ2-7): GAGVSQSPRYKVTKRGQDVALRCDPISGHVSLYWYRQALGQGPEFLTYFNYEAQQDKSGLPNDRFSAERPEGSISTLTIQRTEQRDSAMYRCASSRGQGYEQYFGPGTRLTVT.

The chain recombines TRBV7-9 with TRBJ1-2, with TRBD1 identical over 7 bases. J lost 5 bases, V lost 5 bases, and 11 bases had no gene match. CDR1 is SEHNR, CDR2 FQNEAQ, per germline (reference sequence). The CDR3 length is 15 residues. In nucleotides, the CDR3 is TGTGCCAGCAGCCCCGGGCAGGGGGAGGCATATGGCTACACCTTC. Amino acids: CASSPGQGEAYGYTF.

This sequence joins TRBV4-2 and TRBJ1-2, with TRBD1 as a possible D gene (6 bases). Per the germline V gene, CDR1 is LGHNA and CDR2 is YNFKEQ. This CDR3 has 16 amino acids. Trimming took 1 base from V and 0 from J, leaving 12 bases between them. CDR3 residues: CASSQALGTTNYGYTF. The CDR3 DNA reads as TGTGCCAGCAGCCAAGCCTTAGGGACAACTAACTATGGCTACACCTTC.

There are a few counts of this clone. V is TRBV30 and J is TRBJ2-2, with D uncertain. Germline CDR1 is GTSNPN and CDR2 is SVGIG (reference sequence). V was cut by 4 bases and J by 3 bases, with 15 bases left in between. The CDR3 has 15 amino acids. The CDR3 DNA reads TGTGCCTGGAACGTCGGATCAGGATACACCGGGGAGCTGTTTTTT. Its translation is CAWNVGSGYTGELFF. Variable domain in full (rest from reference TRBV30 and TRBJ2-2): SQTIHQWPATLVQPVGSPLSLECTVEGTSNPNLYWYRQAAGRGLQLLFYSVGIGQISSEVPQNLSASRPQDRQFILSSKKLLLSDSGFYLCAWNVGSGYTGELFFGEGSRLTVL.

The chain couples TRBV5-1 to TRBJ1-2; D remains ambiguous. This CDR3 contains 12 residues. V was clipped by 0 bases and J by 10 bases, with 10 bases between them. CDR1 and CDR2 from the germline V gene are SGHRS and YFSETQ. The CDR3 bases are TGCGCCAGCAGCTTGGTACCAAGCGTCTACACCTTC. This gives the protein CASSLVPSVYTF.

V is TRBV14 and J is TRBJ1-4; D unclear. This CDR3 is built from 16 residues. Germline CDR1 is SGHDN and CDR2 is FVKESK. Trimming pared 5 bases from V and 0 bases from J, leaving 13 bases between. This CDR3 reads CASSVRGRSTNEKLFF. The CDR3 DNA follows: TGTGCCAGCAGCGTTCGCGGGCGTTCAACTAATGAAAAACTGTTTTTT. The full variable domain, rest sourced from reference TRBV14 and TRBJ1-4, is EAGVTQFPSHSVIEKGQTVTLRCDPISGHDNLYWYRRVMGKEIKFLLHFVKESKQDESGMPNNRFLAERTGGTYSTLKVQPAELEDSGVYFCASSVRGRSTNEKLFFGSGTQLSVL.

This rearrangement joins TRBV29-1 to TRBJ1-1; 8 positions agree with TRBD1. Germline assignment: CDR1 SQVTM and CDR2 ANQGSEA. The CDR3 length is 14 residues. Unmatched junction bases numbered 7, after V lost 4 bases and J lost 3 bases. Here the CDR3 reads CSVVGQGADTEAFF. CDR3 nucleotides: TGCAGCGTTGTAGGGCAGGGGGCTGACACTGAAGCTTTCTTT.

The rearrangement joins TRBV9 to TRBJ1-1; 9 bases line up with TRBD1. Per the germline V gene, CDR1 is SGDLS and CDR2 is YYNGEE. After removal of 3 bases from V and 3 bases from J, the junction contained 6 bases not matched to a gene. The CDR3 is made up of 15 amino acids. The CDR3 loop reads CASSGTDRGDTEAFF. The CDR3 nucleotides read TGTGCCAGCAGCGGCACGGACAGGGGCGACACTGAAGCTTTCTTT. Looking up the rest from reference TRBV9 and TRBJ1-1 gives the full variable domain: DSGVTQTPKHLITATGQRVTLRCSPRSGDLSVYWYQQSLDQGLQFLIQYYNGEERAKGNILERFSAQQFPDLHSELNLSSLELGDSALYFCASSGTDRGDTEAFFGQGTRLTVV.

The V call is TRBV4-3, the J call TRBJ1-2, with TRBD1 matching over 8 bases. The CDR3 extends over 13 amino acids. Germline loops: CDR1 LGHNA, CDR2 YSLEER. The V gene end was trimmed by 6 bases and the J gene end by 4 bases; junction bases not matched to a gene: 4. CDR3 sequence: CASRPGQAYGYTF. CDR3 nucleotide sequence: TGCGCCAGCAGACCGGGACAGGCCTATGGCTACACCTTC.

This chain connects TRBV2 to TRBJ2-5, with 10 bases aligning to TRBD1. TRBJ2-7 matches the DNA end more closely, so the J call is doubtful. Germline CDR1 and CDR2: SNHLY and FYNNEI. The CDR3 is made up of 13 amino acids. This CDR3 reads CASSYDRGLEQYF. The CDR3 coding sequence is TGTGCCAGCAGCTACGACAGGGGGCTCGAGCAGTACTTC.

The chain employs TRBV7-2 and TRBJ1-3, with 7 bases that match TRBD1. Germline CDR1 and CDR2: SGHTA and FQGNSA. The CDR3 is 16 residues long. Losses at the gene ends were 1 base for V and 7 bases for J; bases not matched to a gene: 10. This CDR3 reads CASSLEGAVTWNTIYF. CDR3 nucleotides: TGTGCCAGCAGCTTAGAGGGGGCGGTAACGTGGAACACCATATATTTT.

The V gene is TRBV7-9, the J gene TRBJ1-5; D ambiguous. Trimming stripped 10 bases from V and 4 bases from J, with 8 bases between. Per germline, CDR1 SEHNR and CDR2 FQNEAQ (reference sequence). This CDR3 has 11 residues. CDR3 amino acids: CAIGGNQPQHF. CDR3 nucleotide sequence: TGTGCCATCGGAGGGAATCAGCCCCAGCATTTT.

On this clone itself: One junction end disagrees with the germline gene, perhaps due to a read error. This sequence joins TRBV7-9 and TRBJ1-2, with D possibly TRBD1 on 5 matching bases. Germline loops: CDR1 SEHNR, CDR2 FQNEAQ (reference sequence). The CDR3 has 16 residues. The CDR3 DNA follows: TGTTCCAGCAGCTCCGGTTCAGGGAGGAGGCTCTCTGGCTACACCTTC. It yields the protein CSSSSGSGRRLSGYTF.

As concerns this clone: A junction boundary mismatches the germline segment, possibly from a read error. The chain recombines TRBV7-9 with TRBJ1-2; 12 bases map to TRBD1. The CDR3 runs 15 residues. Germline CDR1 reads SEHNR; CDR2 reads FQNEAQ (reference sequence). Here the CDR3 reads CSSSFVGQGADGYTF. The CDR3 DNA reads TGTTCCAGCAGCTTCGTGGGACAGGGGGCGGATGGCTACACCTTC.

The V and J genes are TRBV7-3 and TRBJ2-5; 7 positions agree with TRBD2. Per the germline V gene, CDR1 is SGHTA and CDR2 is FQGTGA. The CDR3 contains 14 residues. Trimming removed 5 bases from V and 5 bases from J; junction bases left unmatched: 8. CDR3: CASSPGLGRETQYF. In DNA, the CDR3 is TGTGCCAGCAGCCCCGGACTAGGAAGGGAGACCCAGTACTTC.

This clone was counted a few times. CDR3 region: CASSHRPDRAGNTIYF. The CDR3, as DNA: TGCGCCAGCAGCCACCGACCGGACAGGGCTGGAAACACCATATATTTT. V and J are TRBV4-1 and TRBJ1-3, with 8 bases that match TRBD1. The CDR3 extends over 16 amino acids. Trimming removed 3 bases from V and 2 bases from J; junction bases left unmatched: 6. CDR1 and CDR2 from the germline V gene are MGHRA and YSYEKL.

V gene TRBV4-1 combines with J gene TRBJ2-1; TRBD2 matches at 7 bases. The CDR3 consists of 16 residues. The trim removed 1 base at V and 0 bases at J, leaving 3 bases unmatched. The germline gives CDR1 MGHRA, CDR2 YSYEKL. The CDR3 nucleotides are TGCGCCAGCAGCCAAGCTAGCGGCAGCTCCTACAATGAGCAGTTCTTC. It yields the protein CASSQASGSSYNEQFF.

The chain joins TRBV11-1 to TRBJ2-1; 7 nucleotides line up with TRBD1. The V segment lost 4 bases and the J segment 6 bases; nucleotides outside the gene matches: 12. There are 16 residues in the CDR3. The germline gives CDR1 SGHAT, CDR2 FQDESV (reference sequence). The CDR3 sequence: CASSSPGQEIINEQFF. CDR3 nucleotides: TGTGCCAGCAGCTCCCCCGGACAGGAAATCATCAATGAGCAGTTCTTC.

This rearrangement joins TRBV9 to TRBJ2-1, with a possible D match to TRBD2 (5 bases). The V gene lost 2 bases and the J gene lost 0 bases, with 12 bases spanning the gap. Germline CDR1 SGDLS, CDR2 YYNGEE. The CDR3 sequence is 16 residues long. The CDR3 spells CASSVGWAGSYNEQFF. The CDR3 nucleotides read TGTGCCAGCAGCGTGGGATGGGCGGGCTCCTACAATGAGCAGTTCTTC.

Regarding this clone: The same CDR3 also results from other DNA sequences found in this sample. The chain employs TRBV6-1 and TRBJ2-1; 13 bases map to TRBD2. The germline V gene has CDR1 MNHNS and CDR2 SASEGT. This CDR3 has 14 residues. The V and J ends lost 7 bases and 7 bases, in that order; junction bases with no gene match: 4. CDR3 DNA: TGTGCCAGCAAGGGACTAGCGGGGTTTAATGAGCAGTTCTTC. It translates to CASKGLAGFNEQFF.

The rearrangement joins TRBV9 to TRBJ2-2; TRBD1 agrees at 7 bases. The CDR3 sequence is 15 residues long. Germline V gene lookup returns CDR1 SGDLS and CDR2 YYNGEE. J lost 4 bases, V lost 4 bases, and 7 bases had no gene match. The CDR3 reads CASSFRTGPTGELFF. The CDR3 DNA is TGTGCCAGCAGCTTCCGGACAGGCCCCACCGGGGAGCTGTTTTTT.

The chain employs TRBV11-2 and TRBJ1-4; D is uncertain. The CDR3 has 13 residues. Germline loops: CDR1 SGHAT, CDR2 FQNNGV. V lost 0 bases to trimming and J lost 14 bases, with 13 bases between them. The CDR3 bases are TGTGCCAGCAGCTTAGATGGAGGGCCATCCCTGTTTTTT. It specifies CASSLDGGPSLFF.

This clone was picked up a small number of times. The chain carries TRBV4-2 and TRBJ2-7, with 9 bases matching TRBD1. The CDR3 length is 15 residues. The J segment lost 6 bases and the V segment lost 1 base, leaving 7 bases of the junction unmatched. The germline V gene encodes CDR1 LGHNA and CDR2 YNFKEQ. The CDR3 is CASSQAGTGLSEQYF. The CDR3 nucleotides read TGTGCCAGCAGCCAAGCCGGGACAGGGTTATCCGAGCAGTACTTC.

CDR3 coding DNA: TGTGCCAGCAGCTTGGGCGGGACTAGCCGAAATGAGCAGTTCTTC. Amino acid sequence: CASSLGGTSRNEQFF. The chain has TRBV5-8 and TRBJ2-1; 9 bases match TRBD2. Trimming at V came to 0 bases and at J to 7 bases, leaving 5 bases not matched to a gene. The CDR3 is 15 residues long. Germline V CDR1 and CDR2: SGHTS, YDEGEE. Variable domain in full (rest from reference TRBV5-8 and TRBJ2-1): EAGVTQSPTHLIKTRGQQATLRCSPISGHTSVYWYQQALGLGLQFLLWYDEGEERNRGNFPPRFSGRQFPNYSSELNVNALELEDSALYLCASSLGGTSRNEQFFGPGTRLTVL.